The entry below describes one TCR beta chain. This clone was counted between two and nine times. This clone's antigen is unknown. Nothing much larger sits one base from this clone, and base qualities are not available. This sample was taken from a study of coeliac disease (dated by TCRdb to 2022 to 2024). Notes on the research overall: Coeliac patients were categorised as having newly diagnosed active disease, refractory coeliac disease type I, or disease controlled by a gluten-free diet. Because high-resolution HLA typing was not available, biased TRBV7-2 usage was examined as a proof of principle. The full study included some 30 patients: roughly 22 with serologically confirmed coeliac disease and 8 controls with non-small intestinal disorders. Next-generation sequencing of rearranged TRB and TRG CDR3 regions was applied to small intestinal lymphocyte fractions from coeliac and non-coeliac patients. TRB sequencing succeeded for samples from 27 subjects, including 20 to 25 paired bulk unsorted intraepithelial and lamina propria cell samples. The aim was to characterise TR repertoires of small intestinal T cells in active, refractory type I and gluten-free-diet-treated coeliac disease. General findings and caveats noted by the study authors: For the most part, TRB repertoires were private, with most amino acid sequences found in only one sample, and V-gene usage showed no significant difference across disease groups. Separating intraepithelial cells from lamina propria cells did not give high-purity fractions, so cross-contamination between the two compartments may have occurred. Published gliadin-specific TRB sequences were detected in about 55% of the 18 coeliac lamina propria samples but in only 1 of 6 controls. The approach was considered by the authors to be unsuitable for unbiased detection of gliadin-specific T cells, as gliadin-specific T cells are scarce and rarely shared between patients. Active coeliac intraepithelial and lamina propria samples had lower TRB and TRG repertoire clonality than controls, suggesting that diverse T cells were recruited.

Cells were frozen in liquid nitrogen in DMSO/FBS as aliquots of about 500,000 cells, with a single aliquot from each fraction going to sequencing. Endoscopy and small intestinal biopsy were performed in all 30 or so patients in the study. To release lamina propria cells, the biopsy tissue left over after intraepithelial cell isolation was digested with collagenase. Genomic DNA was extracted from frozen unsorted cell fractions with the Qiagen DNeasy blood extraction kit. As encoded in the germline V gene, CDR1 is MNHNS while CDR2 is SASEGT. The CDR3 contains 22 residues, cysteine and phenylalanine counted. Just the 66-base CDR3 DNA is kept, in frame starting at base 1. V is trimmed back by 1 base and J by 0 bases, and the junction contains 21 bases that no gene match accounts for. Library generation was performed with the immunoSEQ multiplex PCR assay. The TR loci underwent multiplexed PCR amplification, with J gene segments targeted by reverse primers and V gene segments targeted by forward primers. The Illumina HiSeq System was used to sequence the amplified CDR3 regions. As for the original processing: Closely related reads were merged by a nearest-neighbour algorithm to remove PCR and sequencing errors and to collapse the data into unique sequences. Two measures summarised the repertoires: clonality, and T cell density, defined as TR molecules per amount of genomic DNA input. Public TRs were defined as CDR3 amino acid sequences in at least 80% of unsorted samples, then tested for differential abundance between coeliac and control samples. Every lamina propria sample was searched for matches to a list of some 220 published gliadin-specific TRB sequences. Differences in clonality and density between disease groups were tested by Kruskal-Wallis tests, followed by Dunn post-tests. Here the immuneACCESS table is served through TCRdb, limited to in-frame sequences with V and J called. Missing clones are a known gap in these copies; in checked studies unresolved V genes cover under half, and the rest lacks a known reason. V, J and clone size are taken as reported in that table, and D and trimming were inferred from the DNA itself. A total of some 2,500 clones appear in this sample, approximately 67% of them only once. The top ten hold around 15% of the sample.

The chain is made from TRBV6-1 and TRBJ1-1, with 9 central nucleotides matching TRBD1. The receptor's source is a woman between 65 and 79 years old with celiac disease on a gluten-free diet. The sample comprised lamina propria lymphocytes from the gut. This sample's cell subset or site label indicates: lamina propria cell (LPC) fraction of small intestinal biopsy. The CDR3 region: CASSEGETGTGRRWRMNTEAFF. The nucleotides are TGTGCCAGCAGTGAAGGGGAGACCGGGACAGGGAGGAGATGGAGGATGAACACTGAAGCTTTCTTT.